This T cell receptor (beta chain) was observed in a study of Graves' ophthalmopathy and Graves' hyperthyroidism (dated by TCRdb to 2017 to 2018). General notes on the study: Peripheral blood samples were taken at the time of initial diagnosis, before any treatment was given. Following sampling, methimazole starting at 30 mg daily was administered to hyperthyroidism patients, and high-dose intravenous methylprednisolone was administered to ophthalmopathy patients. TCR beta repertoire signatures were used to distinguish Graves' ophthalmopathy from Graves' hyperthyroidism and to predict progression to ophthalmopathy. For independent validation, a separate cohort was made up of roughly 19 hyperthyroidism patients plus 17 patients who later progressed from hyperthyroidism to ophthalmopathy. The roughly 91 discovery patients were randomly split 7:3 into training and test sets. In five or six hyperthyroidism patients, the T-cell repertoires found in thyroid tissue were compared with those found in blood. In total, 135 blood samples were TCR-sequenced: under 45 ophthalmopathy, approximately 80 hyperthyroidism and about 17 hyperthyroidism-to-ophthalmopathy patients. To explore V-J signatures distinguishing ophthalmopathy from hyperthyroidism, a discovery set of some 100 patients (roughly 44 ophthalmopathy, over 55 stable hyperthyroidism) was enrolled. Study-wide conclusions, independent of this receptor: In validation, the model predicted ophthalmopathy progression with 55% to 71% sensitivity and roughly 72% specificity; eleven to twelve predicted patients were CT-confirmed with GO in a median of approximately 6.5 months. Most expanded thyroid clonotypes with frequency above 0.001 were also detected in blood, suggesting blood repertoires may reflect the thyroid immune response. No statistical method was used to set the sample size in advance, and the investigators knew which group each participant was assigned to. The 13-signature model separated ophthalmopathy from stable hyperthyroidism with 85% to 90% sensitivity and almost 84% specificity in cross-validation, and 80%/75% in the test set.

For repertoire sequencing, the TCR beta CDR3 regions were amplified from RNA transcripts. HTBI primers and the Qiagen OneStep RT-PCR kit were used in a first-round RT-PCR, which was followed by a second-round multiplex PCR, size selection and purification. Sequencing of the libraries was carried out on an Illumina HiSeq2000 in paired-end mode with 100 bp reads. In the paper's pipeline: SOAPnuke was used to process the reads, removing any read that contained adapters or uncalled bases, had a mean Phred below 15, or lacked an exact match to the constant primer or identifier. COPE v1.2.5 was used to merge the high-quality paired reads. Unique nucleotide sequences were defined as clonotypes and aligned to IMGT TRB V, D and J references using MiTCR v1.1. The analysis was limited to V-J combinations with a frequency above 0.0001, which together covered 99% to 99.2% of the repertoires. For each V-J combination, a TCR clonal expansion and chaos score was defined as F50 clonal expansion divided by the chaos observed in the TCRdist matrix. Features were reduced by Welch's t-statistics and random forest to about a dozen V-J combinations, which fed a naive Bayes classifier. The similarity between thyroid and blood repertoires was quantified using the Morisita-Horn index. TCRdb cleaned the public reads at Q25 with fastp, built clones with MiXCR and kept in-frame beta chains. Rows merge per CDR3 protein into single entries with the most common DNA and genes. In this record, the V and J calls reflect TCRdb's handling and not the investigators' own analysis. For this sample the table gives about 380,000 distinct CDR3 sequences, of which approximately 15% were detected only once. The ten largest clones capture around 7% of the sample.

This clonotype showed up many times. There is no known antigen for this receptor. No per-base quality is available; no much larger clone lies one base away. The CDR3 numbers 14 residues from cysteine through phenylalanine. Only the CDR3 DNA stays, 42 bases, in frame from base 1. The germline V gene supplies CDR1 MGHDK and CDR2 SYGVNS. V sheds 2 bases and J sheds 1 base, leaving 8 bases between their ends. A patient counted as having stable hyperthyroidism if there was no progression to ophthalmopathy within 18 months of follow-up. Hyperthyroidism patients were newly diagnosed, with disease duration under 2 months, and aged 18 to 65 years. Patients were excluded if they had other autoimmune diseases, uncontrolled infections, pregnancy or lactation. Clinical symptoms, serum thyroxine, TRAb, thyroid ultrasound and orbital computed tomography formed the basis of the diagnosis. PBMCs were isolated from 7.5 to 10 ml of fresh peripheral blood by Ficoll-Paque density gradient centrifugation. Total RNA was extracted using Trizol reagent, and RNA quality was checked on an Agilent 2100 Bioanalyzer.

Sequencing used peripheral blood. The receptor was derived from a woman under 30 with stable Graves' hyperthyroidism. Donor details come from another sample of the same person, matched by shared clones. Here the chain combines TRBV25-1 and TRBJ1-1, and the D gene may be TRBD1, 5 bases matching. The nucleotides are TGTGCCAGCAGTGAACCAGGGAGGAACACTGAAGCTTTCTTT. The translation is CASSEPGRNTEAFF.